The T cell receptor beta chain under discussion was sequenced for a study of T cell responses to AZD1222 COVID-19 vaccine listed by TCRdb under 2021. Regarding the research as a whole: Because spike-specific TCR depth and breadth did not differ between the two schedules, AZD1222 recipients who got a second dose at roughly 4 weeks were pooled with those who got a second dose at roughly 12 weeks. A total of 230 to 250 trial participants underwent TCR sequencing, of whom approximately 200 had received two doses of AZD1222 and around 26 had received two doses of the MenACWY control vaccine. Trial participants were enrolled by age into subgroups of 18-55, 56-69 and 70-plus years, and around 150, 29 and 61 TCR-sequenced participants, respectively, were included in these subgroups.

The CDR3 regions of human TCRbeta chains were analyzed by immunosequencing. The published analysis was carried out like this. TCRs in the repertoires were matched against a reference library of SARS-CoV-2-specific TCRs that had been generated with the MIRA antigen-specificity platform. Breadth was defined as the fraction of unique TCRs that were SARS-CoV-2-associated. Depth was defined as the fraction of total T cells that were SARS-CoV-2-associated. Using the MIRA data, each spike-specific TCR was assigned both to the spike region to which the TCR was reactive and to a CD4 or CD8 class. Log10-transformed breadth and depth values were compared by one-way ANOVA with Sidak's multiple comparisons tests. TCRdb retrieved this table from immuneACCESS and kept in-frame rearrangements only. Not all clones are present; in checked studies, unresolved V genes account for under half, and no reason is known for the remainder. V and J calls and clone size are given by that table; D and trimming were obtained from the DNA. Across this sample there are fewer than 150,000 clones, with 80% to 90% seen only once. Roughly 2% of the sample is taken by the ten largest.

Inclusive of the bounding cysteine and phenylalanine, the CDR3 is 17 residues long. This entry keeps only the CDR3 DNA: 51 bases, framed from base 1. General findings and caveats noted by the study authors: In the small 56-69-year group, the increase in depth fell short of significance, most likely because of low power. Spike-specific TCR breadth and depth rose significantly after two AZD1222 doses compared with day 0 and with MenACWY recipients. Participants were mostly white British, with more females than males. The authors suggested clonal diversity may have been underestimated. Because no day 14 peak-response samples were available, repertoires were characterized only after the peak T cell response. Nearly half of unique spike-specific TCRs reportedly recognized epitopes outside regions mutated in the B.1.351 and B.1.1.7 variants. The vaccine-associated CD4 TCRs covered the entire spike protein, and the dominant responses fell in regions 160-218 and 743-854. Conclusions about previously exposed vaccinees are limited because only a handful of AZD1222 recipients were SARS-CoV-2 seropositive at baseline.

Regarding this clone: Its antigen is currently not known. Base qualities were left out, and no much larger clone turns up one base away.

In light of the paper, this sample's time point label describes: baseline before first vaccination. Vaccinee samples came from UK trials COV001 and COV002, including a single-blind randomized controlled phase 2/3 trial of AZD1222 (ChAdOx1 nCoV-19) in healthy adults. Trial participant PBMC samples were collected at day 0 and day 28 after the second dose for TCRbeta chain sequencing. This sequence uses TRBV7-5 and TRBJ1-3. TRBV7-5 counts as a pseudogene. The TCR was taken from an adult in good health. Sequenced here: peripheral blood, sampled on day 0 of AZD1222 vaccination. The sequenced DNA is TGTGCCAGAAGCCTCTCAACGGGCGTGAGGGAAGGAAACACCATATATTTT. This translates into CARSLSTGVREGNTIYF.